This T cell receptor beta chain was captured in a study of control samples from healthy donors and cancer patients. The table came from immunoSEQ multiplex PCR; TCRdb's copy has only in-frame clones and leaves some out. The sample carries under 450,000 clones, 90% recorded once. Germline V gives CDR1 MNHEY, CDR2 SVGEGT. The germline V and J ends were trimmed by 5 bases and 2 bases, with 21 bases remaining between them. CDR3 length equals 17 residues. Sample: PBMCs. The receptor's source is a man aged 40-50 years with head and neck cancer. This chain connects TRBV6-2 or TRBV6-3 to TRBJ1-2; D is possibly TRBD1 (6 bases). The CDR3 sequence: CASSNPGQFLLNYGYTF. The CDR3 DNA is TGTGCCAGCAGTAACCCGGGACAATTTCTCCTAAACTATGGCTACACCTTC.